The 25 T cell receptor beta chains in this list originate from one sample, sequenced in a study of T-cell memory formation after mild COVID-19. TCRdb reprocessed the 5' RACE reads via MiXCR and lists one record per CDR3 protein. The sample has approximately 150,000 distinct CDR3 sequences; about 14% are singletons. The sample consisted of PBMCs or a T cell subset sorted from them (not recorded which). All receptors derive from an adult woman who had mild COVID-19 (a few samples of this study predate the infection). Cell type and time point are not known.

The chain combines TRBV24-1 with TRBJ2-1, with 10 bases identical to TRBD2. The CDR3 runs 17 residues. Germline assignment: CDR1 KGHDR and CDR2 SFDVKD. V shed 4 bases, J shed 6 bases, and the junction held 11 bases outside the gene matches. CDR3 nucleotides: TGTGCCACCAGTGACCAGAATCTAGCGGGAGTCGGCAATGAGCAGTTCTTC. This gives the protein CATSDQNLAGVGNEQFF.

V usage is TRBV12-3 or TRBV12-4 and J usage is TRBJ2-1, with 14 positions matching TRBD2. J gave up 4 bases and V 10 bases, and 3 bases lay outside the gene matches. The CDR3 consists of 14 residues. Here the CDR3 reads CATGTSGSYNEQFF. As DNA, the CDR3 is TGTGCCACCGGGACTAGCGGGAGTTACAATGAGCAGTTCTTC.

This clonotype has only a few counts. The gene calls are TRBV7-9 and TRBJ2-7, with D perhaps TRBD1 or TRBD2 (5 bases each). This CDR3 region has 14 residues. Trimming removed 4 bases at V and 3 bases at J, with 13 bases between. CDR1 is SEHNR, CDR2 FQNEAQ, per germline (reference sequence). The CDR3 coding sequence is TGTGCCAGCAGCTCACAGGACTTCCTCTACGAGCAGTACTTC. Protein: CASSSQDFLYEQYF.

This clonotype was counted only a few times. V and J are TRBV4-1 and TRBJ2-1; a weak D match, TRBD1 (6 bases). V was pared by 0 bases and J by 0 bases, with 9 bases between. The CDR3 length is 16 residues. Germline loops: CDR1 MGHRA, CDR2 YSYEKL. The CDR3 sequence: CASSQDWTASYNEQFF. In DNA, the CDR3 is TGCGCCAGCAGCCAAGATTGGACAGCCTCCTACAATGAGCAGTTCTTC.

This clonotype was found many times. V and J are TRBV5-1 and TRBJ2-3; 9 positions match TRBD2. The CDR3 covers 14 residues. Looked up from germline, CDR1 is SGHRS and CDR2 is YFSETQ. V was pared by 1 base and J by 11 bases, with 8 bases of the junction left unmatched. The CDR3 reads CASSLFSGGSGQYF. CDR3 nucleotide sequence: TGCGCCAGCAGCTTGTTTAGCGGGGGAAGCGGGCAGTATTTT.

The gene calls are TRBV12-5 and TRBJ1-1; D unresolved. V lost 1 base to trimming and J lost 4 bases, with 4 bases between them. CDR1 is LGHNT and CDR2 is FRNRAP in the germline V gene. The CDR3 covers 12 residues. CDR3 DNA sequence: TGTGCTAGTGGTTTGGGAGCCACTGAAGCTTTCTTT. Residues: CASGLGATEAFF.

This chain joins TRBV7-6 and TRBJ1-3; D is unclear. This CDR3 is 17 amino acids long. Deletions cut 5 bases from V and 0 bases from J, with 17 bases between. Germline CDR1 reads SGHVS; CDR2 reads FNYEAQ. CDR3 coding DNA: TGTGCCAGCAGCCGAAAGCCCCCCACGGCCTCTGGAAACACCATATATTTT. Its translation is CASSRKPPTASGNTIYF.

The chain links TRBV7-6 to TRBJ2-3, with unresolved D. Looked up from germline, CDR1 is SGHVS and CDR2 is FNYEAQ. Trimming took 2 bases from V and 6 from J, leaving 9 bases between them. The CDR3 is 13 amino acids. Here the CDR3 reads CASSLSSYDTQYF. CDR3 nucleotide sequence: TGTGCCAGCAGCTTATCCTCCTACGATACGCAGTATTTT.

This clonotype was seen more than once but under ten times. The chain combines TRBV29-1 with TRBJ2-1, with D uncertain. V shed 1 base and J shed 7 bases, with 14 bases lying between them. From germline, CDR1 is SQVTM and CDR2 ANQGSEA. The CDR3 is 14 amino acids. The CDR3 sequence: CSVEAGSVLNEQFF. The DNA for the CDR3 is TGCAGCGTTGAAGCGGGTAGTGTTCTGAATGAGCAGTTCTTC.

The chain is built from TRBV9 and TRBJ1-1; D is unresolved. V was trimmed by 0 bases and J by 1 base, leaving 4 bases between them. Germline CDR1 reads SGDLS; CDR2 reads YYNGEE. The CDR3 loop spans 13 amino acids. This chain's CDR3 is CASSVAANTEAFF. DNA of the CDR3: TGTGCCAGCAGCGTAGCTGCGAACACTGAAGCTTTCTTT.

V is TRBV12-3 or TRBV12-4 and J is TRBJ2-2; 8 bases match TRBD2. This CDR3 comprises 14 residues. Germline trimming cut 5 bases from V and 2 bases from J; bases unmatched to any gene: 1. The CDR3 loop is CASSTSGNTGELFF. The CDR3 DNA is TGTGCCAGCAGTACTAGCGGTAACACCGGGGAGCTGTTTTTT.

The J gene is TRBJ2-7, the V gene TRBV4-3; 15 nucleotides agree with TRBD2. This CDR3 spans 18 amino acids. Germline V gives CDR1 LGHNA, CDR2 YSLEER. V shed 1 base and J 5 bases; nucleotides not matched to a gene: 9. The CDR3 here is CASSQVGLAGGPNHEQYF. The CDR3 nucleotides are TGCGCCAGCAGCCAAGTCGGACTAGCGGGAGGGCCAAACCACGAGCAGTACTTC.

The chain couples TRBV18 to TRBJ1-5, with 9 bases identical to TRBD1. From germline, CDR1 is KGHSH and CDR2 LQKENI. V gave up 2 bases and J gave up 1 base; unmatched junction bases: 9. The CDR3 is made up of 18 amino acids. In DNA form, the CDR3 reads TGTGCCAGCTCACCAGGGGGACAGGGAAAGGGAAGCAATCAGCCCCAGCATTTT. It translates to CASSPGGQGKGSNQPQHF.

A few counts support this clonotype. V is TRBV19 and J is TRBJ1-2; a possible D gene is TRBD1 (5 bases). In germline, CDR1 is LNHDA, CDR2 SQIVND (reference sequence). The CDR3 consists of 15 residues. V was cut by 0 bases and J by 0 bases, with 8 bases left in between. CDR3 coding DNA: TGTGCCAGTAGTATAGATAGGGGCGCTAACTATGGCTACACCTTC. It specifies CASSIDRGANYGYTF.

This sequence joins TRBV29-1 and TRBJ2-7, with 12 bases fitting TRBD1. The germline V gene has CDR1 SQVTM and CDR2 ANQGSEA. CDR3 length equals 16 residues. The J segment lost 6 bases and the V segment lost 4 bases, leaving 13 bases of the junction unmatched. The CDR3 sequence is CSVVAGTGGEGVEQYF. The CDR3 nucleotides are TGCAGCGTTGTTGCCGGGACAGGGGGCGAAGGGGTCGAGCAGTACTTC.

The chain carries TRBV12-3 or TRBV12-4 and TRBJ1-5; no clear D gene. The CDR3 consists of 12 residues. V was pared by 3 bases and J by 7 bases, with 7 bases between. The CDR3, as DNA: TGTGCCAGCAGTTTGGGTTGGCAGCCCCAGCATTTT. This codes for CASSLGWQPQHF.

This chain joins TRBV23-1 and TRBJ2-2, with 8 bases aligning to TRBD1. Being an ORF, TRBV23-1 has a function that is uncertain. The CDR3 is 16 residues long. V dropped 2 bases and J dropped 2; count of bases not matched to a gene: 4. CDR3 sequence (DNA): TGCGCCAGCAGTCAAAATACAGGGGGAAACACCGGGGAGCTGTTTTTT. This codes for CASSQNTGGNTGELFF.

The chain joins TRBV12-3 or TRBV12-4 to TRBJ1-5; 7 bases fit TRBD1. The CDR3 is 15 amino acids. V lost 6 bases to trimming and J lost 3 bases; unmatched junction nucleotides: 8. CDR3 coding DNA: TGTGCCAGCAGCGGATCGGGACAGAACAATCAGCCCCAGCATTTT. The encoded protein is CASSGSGQNNQPQHF.

There are many counts of this clonotype. This CDR3 reads CASSPNPGARNEQFF. The CDR3 nucleotides read TGTGCCAGCAGCCCCAACCCGGGGGCGAGAAATGAGCAGTTCTTC. The chain couples TRBV5-6 to TRBJ2-1, with D perhaps being TRBD1 or TRBD2 (6 bases each). Germline CDR1 reads SGHDT; CDR2 reads YYEEEE. Trimming took 4 bases from V and 7 from J, leaving 18 bases between them. The CDR3 covers 15 residues.

This clonotype was seen just once. A read error may produce the germline difference seen at one junction end. CDR3: CASSEDRASTEAFF. The CDR3 DNA sequence: TGTGCCAGCAGCGAAGACAGGGCTAGCACTGAAGCTTTCTTT. The chain is built from TRBV2 and TRBJ1-1; 7 nucleotides line up with TRBD1. The CDR3 covers 14 residues. The germline CDR1 and CDR2 sequences are SNHLY and FYNNEI.

The chain joins TRBV5-5 to TRBJ2-1; no clear D gene. The CDR3 length is 13 residues. Looked up from germline, CDR1 is SGHKS and CDR2 is YYEKEE (reference sequence). The V gene lost 3 bases and the J gene lost 6 bases, with 10 bases spanning the gap. The CDR3 nucleotides read TGTGCCAGCAGCTGGGATGTGGCCAATGAGCAGTTCTTC. The encoded protein is CASSWDVANEQFF.

Only a few counts were recorded for this clonotype. The chain employs TRBV7-6 and TRBJ2-7; TRBD1 agrees at 11 bases. With 1 base clipped from V and 0 bases from J, the junction kept 5 bases outside the gene matches. The CDR3 has 17 amino acids. Germline values: CDR1 SGHVS, CDR2 FNYEAQ. This CDR3 reads CASSLGSGQGGSYEQYF. The CDR3 nucleotides read TGTGCCAGCAGCTTAGGGTCGGGACAGGGGGGCTCCTACGAGCAGTACTTC.

The chain carries TRBV5-1 and TRBJ2-2; 7 bases are shared with TRBD1. Looked up from germline, CDR1 is SGHRS and CDR2 is YFSETQ. This CDR3 contains 16 residues. After removal of 2 bases from V and 4 bases from J, the junction contained 8 bases not matched to a gene. CDR3 DNA: TGCGCCAGCAGCTTTACCGGGACAGCTACCACCGGGGAGCTGTTTTTT. As protein: CASSFTGTATTGELFF.

This chain connects TRBV12-3 or TRBV12-4 to TRBJ2-7, with 9 bases lining up with TRBD1. J gave up 6 bases and V 6 bases, and 6 bases lay outside the gene matches. The CDR3 is made up of 13 amino acids. The CDR3: CASSQLDRGEQYF. The CDR3 DNA reads TGTGCCAGCAGCCAACTGGACAGGGGCGAGCAGTACTTC.

The rearrangement uses TRBV7-8 and TRBJ2-5; D unresolved. The CDR3 is made up of 17 amino acids. V was trimmed by 5 bases and J by 9 bases, leaving 28 bases between them. Germline CDR1 reads SGHVS; CDR2 reads FQNEAQ. The CDR3 loop reads CASSPTWAEHHLGAQYF. In DNA, the CDR3 is TGTGCCAGCAGCCCAACATGGGCCGAACACCACCTTGGGGCCCAGTACTTC.